The 14 T cell receptor beta chains below come from one sample, sequenced in a study of cytomegalovirus exposure and HLA in healthy donors (dated by TCRdb to the late 2010s). Receptor libraries were prepared by the immunoSEQ multiplex PCR assay. For the multiplex PCR, a mixture combining 60 forward primers for TCR Vbeta segments and 13 reverse primers for TCR Jbeta segments was used. The immuneACCESS repertoire file appears here via TCRdb, limited to in-frame rearrangements. These files lack a portion of the clones; in checked studies, under half of the deficit traces to unresolved V genes, and the cause of the others is not known. The sample contains about 160,000 clones, about four fifths of them found a single time. Clones ranked in the top ten supply roughly 4.7% of the sample. Sequenced input: PBMCs. Receptor source: a man between 25 and 39 years old in good health and CMV-seronegative.

The V and J genes are TRBV4-3 and TRBJ1-2; 7 bases map to TRBD1. This CDR3 spans 17 amino acids. The germline gives CDR1 LGHNA, CDR2 YSLEER. V shed 0 bases and J 3 bases; nucleotides not matched to a gene: 10. The CDR3 DNA is TGCGCCAGCAGCCAAGATCTGGGGTGGACAGGTGACTATGGCTACACCTTC. It is translated as CASSQDLGWTGDYGYTF.

This CDR3 is CASSVGGGENTEAFF. The CDR3 DNA reads as TGTGCCAGCAGCGTAGGGGGGGGAGAGAACACTGAAGCTTTCTTT. V usage is TRBV9 and J usage is TRBJ1-1; weak D call: TRBD1 (5 bases). Germline loops: CDR1 SGDLS, CDR2 YYNGEE. CDR3 size: 15 residues. Trimming removed 0 bases at V and 1 base at J, with 10 bases between.

The chain is built from TRBV9 and TRBJ2-7, with 7 nucleotides matching TRBD2. The CDR3 covers 15 residues. With 0 bases clipped from V and 2 bases from J, the junction kept 5 bases outside the gene matches. Germline V gene lookup returns CDR1 SGDLS and CDR2 YYNGEE. CDR3 protein: CASSVEGGETYEQYF. CDR3 nucleotide sequence: TGTGCCAGCAGCGTAGAGGGAGGGGAGACCTACGAGCAGTACTTC.

The genes are TRBV29-1 and TRBJ2-1, with D maybe TRBD2 (5 bases). The germline gives CDR1 SQVTM, CDR2 ANQGSEA. CDR3 length: 14 amino acids. V lost 4 bases and J lost 0, with 10 bases in between. The CDR3 coding sequence is TGCAGCGTTGGATCCGGGATCTCCTACAATGAGCAGTTCTTC. Translation gives CSVGSGISYNEQFF.

This clone showed up just once. The V gene is TRBV27, the J gene TRBJ1-1, with 8 bases aligning to TRBD1. Per the germline V gene, CDR1 is MNHEY and CDR2 is SMNVEV (reference sequence). The CDR3 covers 14 residues. V lost 6 bases, J lost 0 bases, and 3 bases stayed unmatched. In DNA, the CDR3 is TGTGCCAGCAGCCCGGACAGGGTGAACACTGAAGCTTTCTTT. This translates into CASSPDRVNTEAFF.

This clone has just one count. V usage is TRBV13 and J usage is TRBJ2-4; D may be TRBD2 (6 bases). The CDR3 length is 15 residues. V lost 0 bases and J lost 3, with 9 bases in between. From germline, CDR1 is PRHDT and CDR2 FYEKMQ (reference sequence). DNA for the CDR3: TGTGCCAGCAGCTTAGGAGGGCGGGACAAAAACATTCAGTACTTC. Translation gives CASSLGGRDKNIQYF. Combining the CDR3 with reference TRBV13 and TRBJ2-4 gives the whole variable domain AAGVIQSPRHLIKEKRETATLKCYPIPRHDTVYWYQQGPGQDPQFLISFYEKMQSDKGSIPDRFSAQQFSDYHSELNMSSLELGDSALYFCASSLGGRDKNIQYFGAGTRLSVL.

The chain is built from TRBV28 and TRBJ2-5; 11 bases fit TRBD1. The length of the CDR3 is 15 residues. With V trimmed by 7 bases and J by 6 bases, 10 bases remained unmatched. Germline V gene sequence: CDR1 MDHEN, CDR2 SYDVKM. For the CDR3, the DNA is TGTGCCAGCACTATACTCGGGACAGGGGGACAGACCCAGTACTTC. Amino acid sequence: CASTILGTGGQTQYF.

V is TRBV10-3 and J is TRBJ1-2, with D maybe TRBD1 (5 bases). CDR3 length equals 13 residues. CDR1 is ENHRY, CDR2 SYGVKD, per germline. Trimming took 3 bases from V and 4 from J, leaving 9 bases between them. CDR3 nucleotide sequence: TGTGCCATCAGTGACAGGGTGGCCTATGGCTACACCTTC. Translated, it gives CAISDRVAYGYTF.

The chain combines TRBV29-1 with TRBJ1-1; 7 bases line up with TRBD1. This CDR3 spans 14 amino acids. The germline V gene encodes CDR1 SQVTM and CDR2 ANQGSEA. The CDR3 nucleotides read TGCACCGTCCTACAGGGGCTGAAGAACACTGAAGCTTTCTTT. As protein: CTVLQGLKNTEAFF. The complete variable domain, with remaining parts taken from reference TRBV29-1 and TRBJ1-1, reads SAVISQKPSRDICQRGTSLTIQCQVDSQVTMMFWYRQQPGQSLTLIATANQGSEATYESGFVIDKFPISRPNLTFSTLTVSNMSPEDSSIYLCTVLQGLKNTEAFFGQGTRLTVV.

This chain links TRBV30 with TRBJ1-5; no firm D call. This CDR3 is 15 amino acids long. V dropped 0 bases and J dropped 0 bases, with 9 bases sitting between them. Germline CDR1 is GTSNPN and CDR2 is SVGIG (reference sequence). CDR3 sequence: CAWSVGGFSNQPQHF. DNA for the CDR3: TGTGCCTGGAGTGTTGGAGGGTTTAGCAATCAGCCCCAGCATTTT.

This clone was seen a few times. The rearrangement joins TRBV21-1 to TRBJ2-1; TRBD1, the table's D call, was not compared with the DNA. TRBV21-1 is flagged as a pseudogene. The CDR3 is made up of 14 amino acids. The DNA of the CDR3 is TGTGCCAGCACCCCGGTCAGGTCCTACAATGAGCAGTTCTTC. Its protein is CASTPVRSYNEQFF.

CDR3 DNA sequence: TGCAGCGCCCGACAGGCGGATGGCTACACCTTC. This sequence encodes CSARQADGYTF. The V call is TRBV29-1, the J call TRBJ1-2, with a possible D match to TRBD1 (6 bases). From germline, CDR1 is SQVTM and CDR2 ANQGSEA. V lost 7 bases and J lost 6, with 12 bases in between. This CDR3 is 11 amino acids long. The variable domain in full, with the rest retrieved from reference TRBV29-1 and TRBJ1-2, is SAVISQKPSRDICQRGTSLTIQCQVDSQVTMMFWYRQQPGQSLTLIATANQGSEATYESGFVIDKFPISRPNLTFSTLTVSNMSPEDSSIYLCSARQADGYTFGSGTRLTVV.

This chain links TRBV7-6 with TRBJ1-5; weak D call: TRBD1 (5 bases). The CDR3 is made up of 17 amino acids. Germline V CDR1 and CDR2: SGHVS, FNYEAQ. Trimming removed 1 base at V and 1 base at J, with 14 bases between. The CDR3 DNA sequence: TGTGCCAGCAGCTTAGGGCCGACCGGGGGAAGCAATCAGCCCCAGCATTTT. It specifies CASSLGPTGGSNQPQHF. Filled out from reference TRBV7-6 and TRBJ1-5, the complete variable domain reads GAGVSQSPRYKVTKRGQDVALRCDPISGHVSLYWYRQALGQGPEFLTYFNYEAQQDKSGLPNDRFSAERPEGSISTLTIQRTEQRDSAMYRCASSLGPTGGSNQPQHFGDGTRLSIL.

The count of this clone is one. The J gene is TRBJ2-1, the V gene TRBV5-6; D is uncertain. CDR3 length: 14 amino acids. Per the germline V gene, CDR1 is SGHDT and CDR2 is YYEEEE. V lost 0 bases and J 7 bases, leaving 11 bases between the germline ends. Here the CDR3 reads CASSLGRPENEQFF. CDR3 sequence (DNA): TGTGCCAGCAGCTTGGGACGTCCGGAGAATGAGCAGTTCTTC.